These T cell receptor beta chains were read from a single sample in a study of control samples from healthy donors and cancer patients. The assay was immunoSEQ multiplex PCR, and TCRdb's table has in-frame clones only and misses some. There are approximately 86,000 clones in the sample; 85% occur only once, and approximately 2% lies in the top ten. Sequencing was performed on blood. The receptors stem from a woman in her 40s in good health. The CDR3 runs from the conserved cysteine through the conserved F or W. A D gene is named only where the DNA matches it firmly. Clone size is given for some rows only: seen once, a few or many times, or a class if the clone is expanded.

>few|TRBV6-5|TRBJ2-2|TRBD2
CASSFGGAGTGELFF
TGTGCCAGCAGTTTCGGGGGGGCCGGCACCGGGGAGCTGTTTTTT
>.|TRBV21-1|TRBJ1-2|.
CASSKDEGDYGYTF
TGTGCCAGCAGCAAAGATGAAGGGGACTATGGCTACACCTTC
>.|TRBV5-1|TRBJ1-2|TRBD1
CASSTQGAFNQNYGYTF
TGCGCCAGCAGCACACAGGGGGCTTTTAACCAGAACTATGGCTACACCTTC
>.|TRBV19|TRBJ2-1|TRBD2
CASSIGPGGKSYNEQFF
TGTGCCAGTAGTATAGGTCCCGGGGGGAAATCCTACAATGAGCAGTTCTTC
>.|TRBV9|TRBJ2-7|.
CASSAGTHYEQYF
TGTGCCAGCAGCGCGGGGACTCACTACGAGCAGTACTTC
>.|TRBV24-1|TRBJ1-1|TRBD1
CATRETGSMNTEAFF
TGTGCCACCAGGGAGACAGGGTCGATGAACACTGAAGCTTTCTTT
>.|TRBV9|TRBJ2-3|TRBD2
CASSGSGVSTDTQYF
TGTGCCAGCAGCGGTAGCGGGGTTAGCACAGATACGCAGTATTTT
>.|TRBV6-4|TRBJ1-6|TRBD1
CASSDPARTGTYNSPLHF
TGTGCCAGCAGTGACCCAGCGCGGACAGGGACCTATAATTCACCCCTCCACTTT
>once|TRBV4-1|TRBJ2-3|.
CASSQVETISTDTQYF
TGCGCCAGCAGCCAAGTAGAGACAATCAGCACAGATACGCAGTATTTT
>.|TRBV30|TRBJ1-6|.
CAWSVGYSSYNSPLHF
TGTGCCTGGAGTGTCGGATACAGCTCCTATAATTCACCCCTCCACTTT
>.|TRBV30|TRBJ1-6|.
CAWSVGGGNSPLHF
TGTGCCTGGAGTGTAGGGGGTGGCAATTCACCCCTCCACTTT
>.|TRBV14|TRBJ1-1|.
CASSLMNTEAFF
TGTGCCAGCAGCTTAATGAACACTGAAGCTTTCTTT
>few|TRBV4-1|TRBJ2-1|TRBD2
CASSQDGVRLGLAGGRYEQFF
TGCGCCAGCAGCCAAGATGGTGTCCGTTTGGGACTAGCGGGGGGGCGGTATGAGCAGTTCTTC
>.|TRBV30|TRBJ1-1|TRBD1
CAWSALTGDGTEAFF
TGTGCCTGGAGTGCTCTGACAGGGGATGGCACTGAAGCTTTCTTT
>.|TRBV7-2|TRBJ2-3|.
CASSFQGGPDTQYF
TGTGCCAGCAGCTTCCAGGGGGGGCCGGATACGCAGTATTTT
>.|TRBV9|TRBJ2-5|TRBD2
CASSVVGEGLAGETQYF
TGTGCCAGCAGCGTAGTAGGGGAAGGACTAGCAGGAGAGACCCAGTACTTC
>.|TRBV29-1|TRBJ1-2|TRBD1
CSVNPGTASYTF
TGCAGCGTCAATCCCGGGACAGCGAGCTACACCTTC
>.|TRBV11-3|TRBJ2-1|TRBD1
CASSFDRGYYNEQFF
TGTGCCAGCAGCTTCGACAGGGGTTATTACAATGAGCAGTTCTTC
>.|TRBV10-3|TRBJ2-2|.
CAISDYTSSTGELFF
TGTGCCATCAGTGACTACACCTCTTCGACAGGGGAGCTGTTTTTT
>.|TRBV15|TRBJ2-7|.
CATSPERAGIPYEQYF
TGTGCCACCAGCCCAGAAAGGGCAGGGATCCCCTACGAGCAGTACTTC
>once|TRBV27|TRBJ2-1|TRBD2
CASRPGLAGAGTTNEQFF
TGTGCCAGCAGGCCCGGACTAGCGGGGGCTGGTACTACCAATGAGCAGTTCTTC
>.|TRBV9|TRBJ2-3|TRBD2
CASSVGASGVSDTQYF
TGTGCCAGCAGCGTAGGGGCTAGCGGGGTATCAGATACGCAGTATTTT
>.|TRBV5-6|TRBJ1-2|TRBD1
CASSGGQVADYTF
TGTGCCAGCAGCGGGGGACAGGTCGCTGACTACACCTTC
>many|TRBV20-1|TRBJ1-2|TRBD1
CSASDRGYGYTF
TGCAGTGCTAGTGACAGGGGCTATGGCTACACCTTC
>.|TRBV9|TRBJ2-7|.
CASSPTPRFVYEQYF
TGTGCCAGCAGCCCCACACCCCGTTTTGTCTACGAGCAGTACTTC
>.|TRBV4-3|TRBJ1-2|.
CASSQEVLGGNYGYTF
TGCGCCAGCAGCCAAGAAGTTTTAGGGGGGAACTATGGCTACACCTTC
>.|TRBV21-1|TRBJ2-6|.
CASSRRWTASSGANVLTF
TGTGCCAGCAGCAGGAGGTGGACAGCGAGCTCTGGGGCCAACGTCCTGACTTTC
>few|TRBV7-3|TRBJ2-7|.
CASSPRGGYEQYF
TGTGCCAGCAGCCCCCGAGGAGGCTACGAGCAGTACTTC
>once|TRBV9|TRBJ2-1|TRBD2
CASSVGSGGAAYNEQFF
TGTGCCAGCAGCGTAGGGAGCGGGGGGGCCGCCTACAATGAGCAGTTCTTC
>few|TRBV5-1|TRBJ1-1|.
CASSLGQTEAFF
TGCGCCAGCAGCTTGGGCCAGACTGAAGCTTTCTTT
>.|TRBV6-2/TRBV6-3|TRBJ2-4|.
CASSYRGASMSIAKNIQYF
TGTGCCAGCAGTTACCGGGGGGCTTCGATGAGTATAGCCAAAAACATTCAGTACTTC
>few|TRBV24-1|TRBJ2-1|TRBD2
CATSDAGLAGGTYNEQFF
TGTGCCACCAGTGATGCCGGACTAGCGGGGGGCACCTACAATGAGCAGTTCTTC
>once|TRBV7-9|TRBJ1-1|.
CASSPARADEAFF
TGTGCCAGCAGCCCCGCTCGGGCGGATGAAGCTTTCTTT
>few|TRBV6-1|TRBJ1-6|TRBD1
CASSEAAGGTYNSPLHF
TGTGCCAGCAGTGAGGCTGCAGGGGGCACCTATAATTCACCCCTCCACTTT
>.|TRBV7-2|TRBJ2-3|.
CASTFRGPDTQYF
TGTGCCAGCACCTTCCGGGGACCCGATACGCAGTATTTT
>.|TRBV6-2/TRBV6-3|TRBJ2-7|TRBD2
CASSFPGLAGVEQYF
TGTGCCAGCAGTTTCCCCGGACTAGCGGGGGTCGAGCAGTACTTC
>.|TRBV4-3|TRBJ2-7|.
CASSQDGGSPPYEQYF
TGCGCCAGCAGCCAAGATGGAGGCAGCCCTCCTTACGAGCAGTACTTC
>.|TRBV7-8|TRBJ1-5|TRBD1
CASSLVGTGTGSNQPQHF
TGTGCCAGCAGCTTAGTAGGGACAGGGACGGGGAGCAATCAGCCCCAGCATTTT
>.|TRBV10-1|TRBJ2-4|.
CASSERPEGNIQYF
TGCGCCAGCAGTGAGAGACCTGAGGGAAACATTCAGTACTTC
>.|TRBV10-1|TRBJ1-6|TRBD1
CASSELSTGGNSPLHF
TGCGCCAGCAGTGAATTGTCGACAGGGGGAAATTCACCCCTCCACTTT
>.|TRBV18|TRBJ2-7|TRBD1
CASSLGGTGGEQYF
TGTGCCAGCTCACTAGGCGGGACAGGTGGGGAGCAGTACTTC
>.|TRBV7-3|TRBJ1-2|.
CASSQGPEGGGGYTF
TGTGCCAGCAGCCAGGGTCCGGAGGGAGGAGGTGGCTACACCTTC
>.|TRBV3-1/TRBV3-2|TRBJ2-3|TRBD2
CASSTSGTSFADTQYF
TGTGCCAGCTCAACCTCCGGGACTAGCTTTGCAGATACGCAGTATTTT